This TCR beta chain was sequenced during a study of T cells in narcolepsy. Turning to the study itself: Donors had narcolepsy type 1 or type 2, or were healthy controls. Overall study findings and caveats: Reportedly, autoreactive clonotypes were serially detected in patients' blood but not controls'. HCRT-specific and TRIB2-specific autoreactive clonotypes appeared among same-patient CSF and blood CD4+ clonotypes.

From germline, CDR1 is SGHNT and CDR2 YENEEA. The CDR3 spans 16 residues. Trimming stripped 1 base from V and 8 bases from J, with 18 bases between. Data came from immunoSEQ multiplex PCR; TCRdb stores just in-frame clones and leaves some out. Of about 20,000 clones in the sample, around 81% were seen once. In this sample, this clone turned up a few times. The antigen is unknown. The clonotype comes from a human donor in good health. Sequences were obtained from memory (CD45RA-) CD4+ T cells from blood. The V and J genes are TRBV11-3 and TRBJ2-1; D perhaps matches TRBD2 (6 bases). The CDR3 coding sequence is TGTGCCAGCAGCTTAGGAGGCGCGGGAATGCGGGATGAGCAGTTCTTC. It translates to CASSLGGAGMRDEQFF.